Presented here are 2 T cell receptor beta chains from one specimen sequenced in a study of blood T cell repertoires in COVID-19. Some clones are missing from TCRdb's copy, which holds only in-frame ones; the method was immunoSEQ multiplex PCR. The repertoire holds some 300,000 clones, with more than 75% as singletons. Material: PBMCs or T cells enriched from blood (not recorded which). The receptors here all came from a woman aged 55-70 years in a cohort exposed to, infected with or recovered from COVID-19 (not recorded which).

The V gene is TRBV14, the J gene TRBJ2-3; 7 bases are shared with TRBD2. Germline V gives CDR1 SGHDN, CDR2 FVKESK. V gave up 1 base and J gave up 8 bases; unmatched junction bases: 6. The CDR3 has 14 residues. CDR3: CASSQGPSGSTQYF. For the CDR3, the DNA is TGTGCCAGCAGCCAAGGTCCTAGCGGCAGTACGCAGTATTTT.

The rearrangement joins TRBV30 to TRBJ1-6; D perhaps matches TRBD1 (5 bases). This CDR3 has 14 residues. Germline V CDR1 and CDR2: GTSNPN, SVGIG (reference sequence). Trimming removed 7 bases from V and 6 bases from J, with 16 bases in between. In nucleotides, the CDR3 is TGTGCCTCCTGGGAAAGACAGCTTAATTCACCCCTCCACTTT. Its translation: CASWERQLNSPLHF. The entire variable domain, with the rest obtained from reference TRBV30 and TRBJ1-6, is as follows: SQTIHQWPATLVQPVGSPLSLECTVEGTSNPNLYWYRQAAGRGLQLLFYSVGIGQISSEVPQNLSASRPQDRQFILSSKKLLLSDSGFYLCASWERQLNSPLHFGNGTRLTVT.